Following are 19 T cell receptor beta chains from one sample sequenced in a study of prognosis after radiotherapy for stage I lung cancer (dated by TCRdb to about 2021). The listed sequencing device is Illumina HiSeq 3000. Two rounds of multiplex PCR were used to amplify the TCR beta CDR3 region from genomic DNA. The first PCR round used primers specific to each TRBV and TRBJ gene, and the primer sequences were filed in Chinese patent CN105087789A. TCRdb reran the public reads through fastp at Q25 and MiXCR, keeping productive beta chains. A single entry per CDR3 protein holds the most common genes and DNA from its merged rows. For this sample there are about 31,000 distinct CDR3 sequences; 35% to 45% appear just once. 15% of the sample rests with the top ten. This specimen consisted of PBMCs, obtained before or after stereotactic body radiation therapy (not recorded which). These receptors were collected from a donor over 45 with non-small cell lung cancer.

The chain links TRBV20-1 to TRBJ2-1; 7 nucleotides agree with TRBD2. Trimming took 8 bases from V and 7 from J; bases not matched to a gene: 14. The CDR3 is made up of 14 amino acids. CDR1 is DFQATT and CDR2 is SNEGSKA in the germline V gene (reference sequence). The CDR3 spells CSTYPGGTNNEQFF. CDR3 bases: TGCAGTACTTATCCGGGGGGAACCAATAATGAGCAGTTCTTC.

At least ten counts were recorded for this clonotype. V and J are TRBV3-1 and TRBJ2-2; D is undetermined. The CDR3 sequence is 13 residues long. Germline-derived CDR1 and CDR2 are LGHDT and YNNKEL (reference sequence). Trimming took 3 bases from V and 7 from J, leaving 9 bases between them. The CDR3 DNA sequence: TGTGCCAGCAGCCACGACTGGGGCGGGGAGCTGTTTTTT. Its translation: CASSHDWGGELFF.

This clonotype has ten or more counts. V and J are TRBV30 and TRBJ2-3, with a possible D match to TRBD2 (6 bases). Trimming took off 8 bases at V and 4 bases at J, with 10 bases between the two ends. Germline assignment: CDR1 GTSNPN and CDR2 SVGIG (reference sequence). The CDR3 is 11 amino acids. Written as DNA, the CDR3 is TGTGCCCGGGGGTGGGCAGATACGCAGTATTTT. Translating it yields CARGWADTQYF.

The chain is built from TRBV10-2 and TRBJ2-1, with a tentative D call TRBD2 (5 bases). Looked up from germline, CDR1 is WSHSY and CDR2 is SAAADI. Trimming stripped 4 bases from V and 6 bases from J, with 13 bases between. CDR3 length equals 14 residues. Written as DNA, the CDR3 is TGCGCCAGCAGTGTCTCTACTAGAGGCAATGAGCAGTTCTTC. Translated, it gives CASSVSTRGNEQFF.

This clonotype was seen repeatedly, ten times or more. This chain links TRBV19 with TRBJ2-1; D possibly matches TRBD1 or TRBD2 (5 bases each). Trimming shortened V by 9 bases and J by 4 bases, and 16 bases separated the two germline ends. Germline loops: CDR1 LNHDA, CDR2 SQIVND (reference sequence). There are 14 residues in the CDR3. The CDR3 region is CASGDDPLYNEQFF. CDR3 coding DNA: TGTGCCAGCGGGGACGACCCCCTGTACAATGAGCAGTTCTTC.

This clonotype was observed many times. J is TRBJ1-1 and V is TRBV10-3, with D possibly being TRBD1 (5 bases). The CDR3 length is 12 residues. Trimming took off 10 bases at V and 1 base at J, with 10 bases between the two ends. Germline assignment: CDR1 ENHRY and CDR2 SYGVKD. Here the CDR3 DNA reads TGTGCCACGGGGGTAGGGAACACTGAAGCTTTCTTT. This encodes CATGVGNTEAFF.

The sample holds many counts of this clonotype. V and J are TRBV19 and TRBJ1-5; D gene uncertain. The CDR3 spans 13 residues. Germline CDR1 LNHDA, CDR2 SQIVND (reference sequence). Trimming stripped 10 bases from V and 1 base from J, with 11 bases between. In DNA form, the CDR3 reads TGTGCCACAGAGGGCCAGAGCAATCAGCCCCAGCATTTT. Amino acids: CATEGQSNQPQHF. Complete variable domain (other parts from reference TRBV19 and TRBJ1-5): DGGITQSPKYLFRKEGQNVTLSCEQNLNHDAMYWYRQDPGQGLRLIYYSQIVNDFQKGDIAEGYSVSREKKESFPLTVTSAQKNPTAFYLCATEGQSNQPQHFGDGTRLSIL.

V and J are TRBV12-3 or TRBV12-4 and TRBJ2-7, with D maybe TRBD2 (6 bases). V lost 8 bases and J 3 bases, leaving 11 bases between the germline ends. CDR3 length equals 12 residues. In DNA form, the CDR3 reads TGTGCCAGCGGCCAGGGAGGCTACGAGCAGTACTTC. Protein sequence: CASGQGGYEQYF.

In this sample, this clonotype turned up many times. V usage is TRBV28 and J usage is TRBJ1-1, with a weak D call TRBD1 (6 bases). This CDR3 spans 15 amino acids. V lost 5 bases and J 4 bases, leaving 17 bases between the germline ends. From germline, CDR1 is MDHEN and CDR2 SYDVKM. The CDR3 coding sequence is TGTGCCAGCAGTATAAACGGGGGGCTGGGCACTGAAGCTTTCTTT. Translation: CASSINGGLGTEAFF.

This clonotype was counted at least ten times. This chain's CDR3 is CAWRASDRGNQPQHF. The CDR3 bases are TGTGCCTGGAGGGCATCGGACAGGGGCAATCAGCCCCAGCATTTT. The rearrangement uses TRBV30 and TRBJ1-5; 8 bases agree with TRBD1. Germline V gene sequence: CDR1 GTSNPN, CDR2 SVGIG (reference sequence). The CDR3 runs 15 residues. Unmatched junction bases numbered 6, after V lost 3 bases and J lost 2 bases.

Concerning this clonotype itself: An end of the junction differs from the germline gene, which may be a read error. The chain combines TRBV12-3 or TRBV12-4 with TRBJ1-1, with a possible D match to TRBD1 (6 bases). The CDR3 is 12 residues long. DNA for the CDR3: TGTGCCAGCATTTTATCGCAGGGGAGAGCTTTCTTT. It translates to CASILSQGRAFF.

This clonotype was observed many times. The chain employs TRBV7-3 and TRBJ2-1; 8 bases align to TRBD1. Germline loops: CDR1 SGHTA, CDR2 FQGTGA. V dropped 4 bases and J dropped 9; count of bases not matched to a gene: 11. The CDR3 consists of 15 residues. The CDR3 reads CASSSDRGPGSEQFF. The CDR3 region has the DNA TGTGCCAGCAGCTCAGACAGGGGTCCGGGTAGTGAGCAGTTCTTC.

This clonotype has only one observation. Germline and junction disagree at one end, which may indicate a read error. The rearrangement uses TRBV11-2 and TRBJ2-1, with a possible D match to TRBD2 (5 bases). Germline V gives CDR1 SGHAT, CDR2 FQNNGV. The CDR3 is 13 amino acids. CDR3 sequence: CGSSIQRGNEQFF. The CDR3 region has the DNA TGTGGCAGCAGCATCCAACGGGGCAATGAGCAGTTCTTC.

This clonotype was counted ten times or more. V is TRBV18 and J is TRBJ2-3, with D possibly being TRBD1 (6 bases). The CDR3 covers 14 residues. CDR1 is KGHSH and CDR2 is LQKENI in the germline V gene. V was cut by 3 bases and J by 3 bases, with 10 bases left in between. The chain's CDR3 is CASSPLDSTDTQYF. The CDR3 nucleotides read TGTGCCAGCTCACCCCTGGACAGTACAGATACGCAGTATTTT.

DNA for the CDR3: TGTGCCATCAAGGACGGAAACTATTTCTACACCTTC. This gives the protein CAIKDGNYFYTF. The chain links TRBV10-3 to TRBJ1-2, with D unresolved. This CDR3 has 12 amino acids. Germline CDR1 reads ENHRY; CDR2 reads SYGVKD. The V gene lost 7 bases and the J gene lost 10 bases, with 16 bases spanning the gap.

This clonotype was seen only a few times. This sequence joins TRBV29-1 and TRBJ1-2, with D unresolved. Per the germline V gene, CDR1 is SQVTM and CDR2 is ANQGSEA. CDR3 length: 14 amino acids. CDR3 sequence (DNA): TGCAGAGTAGAACTCCCCGACCGGTTCCCTGGCTACACCTTC. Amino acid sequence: CRVELPDRFPGYTF.

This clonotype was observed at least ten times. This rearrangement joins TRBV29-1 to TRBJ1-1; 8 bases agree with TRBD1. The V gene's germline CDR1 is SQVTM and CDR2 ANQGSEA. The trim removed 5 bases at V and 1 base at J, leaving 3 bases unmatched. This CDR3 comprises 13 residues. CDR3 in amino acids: CSVRQGQNTEAFF. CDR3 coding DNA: TGCAGCGTTCGACAGGGGCAGAACACTGAAGCTTTCTTT.

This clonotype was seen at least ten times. In DNA, the CDR3 is TGTGCCACCAGCAGAGATGTGGGATTCGAGCAGTACTTC. It yields the protein CATSRDVGFEQYF. V gene TRBV15 combines with J gene TRBJ2-7; D not resolved. In germline, CDR1 is LNHNV, CDR2 YYDKDF (reference sequence). The CDR3 has 13 residues. The V end was cut by 0 bases, the J end by 6 bases, with 9 bases between.

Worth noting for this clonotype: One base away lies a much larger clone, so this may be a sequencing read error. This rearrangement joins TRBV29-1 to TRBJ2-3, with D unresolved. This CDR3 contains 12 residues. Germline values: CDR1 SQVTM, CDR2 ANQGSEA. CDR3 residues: CNVVWSTDTQYF. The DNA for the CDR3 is TGCAACGTTGTTTGGAGCACAGATACGCAGTATTTT.